This is a list of T cell receptor beta chains from one sample in a study of CD8+CD57+ T cells in acquired aplastic anemia. Via MiXCR, TCRdb re-called the reads, giving one row per CDR3 protein. The profile covers about 190,000 distinct CDR3 sequences, with 50% to 55% appearing a single time and 16% taken by the ten largest. Material: sorted CD4+, CD8+, or CD8+CD57+ T cells (not recorded which) from PBMCs. These receptors were taken from a human donor in good health, serving as a control. The CDR3 runs from the conserved cysteine through the conserved F or W. The order of the fields is D gene, clone size, J gene, V gene, CDR3 DNA, CDR3 protein. A D gene is named only where the DNA matches it firmly. Clone size is stated in some rows and not others, as once, few, many or a class when expanded.

d_gene: .
abundance: many
j_gene: TRBJ2-2
v_gene: TRBV9
CDR3nt: TGTGCCAGCAGCGTAGGGGGAAGGTCGAACACCGGGGAGCTGTTTTTT
CDR3aa: CASSVGGRSNTGELFF

d_gene: TRBD2
abundance: few
j_gene: TRBJ2-3
v_gene: TRBV2
CDR3nt: TGTGCCAGCATGAGGGACTACACAGATACGCAGTATTTT
CDR3aa: CASMRDYTDTQYF

d_gene: TRBD1
abundance: .
j_gene: TRBJ1-2
v_gene: TRBV6-2/TRBV6-3
CDR3nt: TGTGCCAGCACCTCGCCCGACAGGGGGGGCTATGGCTACACCTTC
CDR3aa: CASTSPDRGGYGYTF

d_gene: TRBD2
abundance: .
j_gene: TRBJ2-5
v_gene: TRBV29-1
CDR3nt: TGCAGCGTTGTCCCAGCGGGGCCAGAGACCCAGTACTTC
CDR3aa: CSVVPAGPETQYF

d_gene: .
abundance: .
j_gene: TRBJ2-7
v_gene: TRBV20-1
CDR3nt: TGCAGTGCTACCTTGCTCTACGAGCAGTACTTC
CDR3aa: CSATLLYEQYF

d_gene: .
abundance: .
j_gene: TRBJ2-3
v_gene: TRBV7-2
CDR3nt: TGTGCCAGCAGCCTTCGGGAGAGACCGTCCGATACGCAGTATTTT
CDR3aa: CASSLRERPSDTQYF

d_gene: .
abundance: many
j_gene: TRBJ1-4
v_gene: TRBV4-2
CDR3nt: TGTGCCAGCAGCCAAGAAGGGGGGGAGGCCAATGAAAAACTGTTTTTT
CDR3aa: CASSQEGGEANEKLFF

d_gene: .
abundance: many
j_gene: TRBJ2-2
v_gene: TRBV24-1
CDR3nt: TGTGCCACCAATCCAGGGATCGGATCCGGGGAGCTGTTTTTT
CDR3aa: CATNPGIGSGELFF

d_gene: .
abundance: many
j_gene: TRBJ2-7
v_gene: TRBV2
CDR3nt: TGTGCCAGCACGATCGCCTACGAGCAGTACTTC
CDR3aa: CASTIAYEQYF

d_gene: TRBD2
abundance: .
j_gene: TRBJ2-2
v_gene: TRBV10-3
CDR3nt: TGTGCCATCAGTGTAAGCGGGGGGGCGAGCACCGGGGAGCTGTTTTTT
CDR3aa: CAISVSGGASTGELFF

d_gene: TRBD1
abundance: once
j_gene: TRBJ2-1
v_gene: TRBV12-3/TRBV12-4
CDR3nt: TGTGCCAGCAGTCGGACAGGGGGTCACAATGAGCAGTTCTTC
CDR3aa: CASSRTGGHNEQFF

d_gene: .
abundance: .
j_gene: TRBJ2-1
v_gene: TRBV7-9
CDR3nt: TGCGCCAGCAGCCAAGATTCCGGGATCTACAATGAGCAGTTCTTC
CDR3aa: CASSQDSGIYNEQFF

d_gene: TRBD1
abundance: .
j_gene: TRBJ1-5
v_gene: TRBV12-3/TRBV12-4
CDR3nt: TGTGCCAGCAGTTTGGTAGGGGGCTATAATCAGCCCCAGCATTTT
CDR3aa: CASSLVGGYNQPQHF

d_gene: .
abundance: .
j_gene: TRBJ1-3
v_gene: TRBV5-5
CDR3nt: TGTGCCAGCAGCCAAGAACGCCCAGTGGGGAATGGAAACACCATATATTTT
CDR3aa: CASSQERPVGNGNTIYF